Each of the 17 T cell receptor beta chains below was sequenced from the same sample in a study of STAT5B mutations in CD4+ large granular lymphocyte leukemia. Here immunoSEQ multiplex PCR was the method, and the copy in TCRdb shows in-frame clones only, minus some. The table lists tens of thousands of clones, about four fifths of them singletons. The sample was CD4+ T cells from blood buffy coats. Source of these receptors: a human donor in good health.

This clone was seen a single time. The chain employs TRBV28 and TRBJ2-7; D is perhaps TRBD1 (5 bases). Germline loops: CDR1 MDHEN, CDR2 SYDVKM. This CDR3 has 15 residues. V shed 6 bases and J shed 2 bases, with 17 bases lying between them. CDR3 coding DNA: TGTGCCAGCAGCTTCGGACACGGCCCCACCTACGAGCAGTACGTC. As protein: CASSFGHGPTYEQYV.

The J gene is TRBJ1-3, the V gene TRBV7-2; no clear D gene. CDR1 and CDR2 (germline): SGHTA, FQGNSA. Between the trimmed V and J ends, which lost 6 bases and 0 bases, there was a span of 12 bases. The CDR3 contains 15 residues. In nucleotides, the CDR3 is TGTGCCAGCAGTAACGACGGATACTCTGGAAACACCATATATTTT. Translation: CASSNDGYSGNTIYF.

The chain joins TRBV28 to TRBJ1-2; the match to TRBD1 covers 7 bases. There are 13 residues in the CDR3. V trimming: 8 bases; J trimming: 6 bases; junction bases outside the gene matches: 9. Per the germline V gene, CDR1 is MDHEN and CDR2 is SYDVKM. CDR3 coding DNA: TGTGCCAGCCTCCATCCGACAGGGAATGGCTACACCTTC. This gives the protein CASLHPTGNGYTF.

The V call is TRBV11-3, the J call TRBJ2-5, with a weak D call TRBD1 (6 bases). Between the trimmed V and J ends, which lost 6 bases and 4 bases, there was a span of 12 bases. This CDR3 is 13 amino acids long. Germline V gives CDR1 SGHNT, CDR2 YENEEA. CDR3 bases: TGTGCCAGCAGTGTGGGGGCGAGAGAGACCCAGTACTTC. Residues: CASSVGARETQYF. The full variable domain, its missing parts supplied by reference TRBV11-3 and TRBJ2-5, is EAGVVQSPRYKIIEKKQPVAFWCNPISGHNTLYWYLQNLGQGPELLIRYENEEAVDDSQLPKDRFSAERLKGVDSTLKIQPAELGDSAVYLCASSVGARETQYFGPGTRLLVL.

The chain is built from TRBV12-5 and TRBJ2-7; 11 bases agree with TRBD1. This CDR3 contains 13 residues. Germline V gene sequence: CDR1 LGHNT, CDR2 FRNRAP. The V gene end was trimmed by 5 bases and the J gene end by 9 bases; junction bases not matched to a gene: 6. CDR3 nucleotides: TGTGCTAGTGGTCAGGACAGGGGGCAGGTGCAGTACTTC. Protein sequence: CASGQDRGQVQYF.

The J gene is TRBJ1-6, the V gene TRBV28; TRBD1 matches at 8 bases. J lost 5 bases, V lost 5 bases, and 5 bases had no gene match. Germline CDR1 is MDHEN and CDR2 is SYDVKM. The CDR3 is 15 residues long. CDR3 nucleotide sequence: TGTGCCAGCAGTCCTGCAGGGGGCAATAATTCACCCCTCCACTTT. Translation gives CASSPAGGNNSPLHF. Full variable domain (missing parts from reference TRBV28 and TRBJ1-6): DVKVTQSSRYLVKRTGEKVFLECVQDMDHENMFWYRQDPGLGLRLIYFSYDVKMKEKGDIPEGYSVSREKKERFSLILESASTNQTSMYLCASSPAGGNNSPLHFGNGTRLTVT.

CDR3 sequence reads: CASSFLSTAANTQYF. DNA for the CDR3: TGTGCCAGCAGCTTCCTATCCACCGCCGCAAATACGCAGTATTTT. The chain recombines TRBV7-2 with TRBJ2-3, with unresolved D. The CDR3 totals 15 residues. Germline lookup yields CDR1 SGHTA and CDR2 FQGNSA. Trimming stripped 3 bases from V and 7 bases from J, with 17 bases between. The full variable domain, completed using reference TRBV7-2 and TRBJ2-3, is GAGVSQSPSNKVTEKGKDVELRCDPISGHTALYWYRQSLGQGLEFLIYFQGNSAPDKSGLPSDRFSAERTGGSVSTLTIQRTQQEDSAVYLCASSFLSTAANTQYFGPGTRLTVL.

V usage is TRBV2 and J usage is TRBJ2-6; D is uncertain. Germline CDR1 is SNHLY and CDR2 is FYNNEI. Trimming stripped 3 bases from V and 4 bases from J, with 10 bases between. This CDR3 has 15 residues. CDR3: CASSESTRGANVLTF. The CDR3 DNA reads TGTGCCAGCAGTGAGAGCACACGAGGGGCCAACGTCCTGACTTTC. Full variable domain (outside the CDR3, taken from reference TRBV2 and TRBJ2-6): EPEVTQTPSHQVTQMGQEVILRCVPISNHLYFYWYRQILGQKVEFLVSFYNNEISEKSEIFDDQFSVERPDGSNFTLKIRSTKLEDSAMYFCASSESTRGANVLTFGAGSRLTVL.

The chain links TRBV18 to TRBJ2-7; TRBD1 matches 9 bases. This CDR3 region has 15 residues. The trim removed 6 bases at V and 3 bases at J, leaving 9 bases unmatched. The germline V gene encodes CDR1 KGHSH and CDR2 LQKENI. Here the CDR3 DNA reads TGTGCCAGCTCGCCTGCCGGGACAGGGAACTACGAGCAGTACTTC. Encoded protein: CASSPAGTGNYEQYF.

This rearrangement joins TRBV12-5 to TRBJ2-1, with 8 nucleotides matching TRBD2. This CDR3 has 15 amino acids. Per germline, CDR1 LGHNT and CDR2 FRNRAP. The ends lost 2 bases at V and 2 bases at J; junction bases unmatched: 2. CDR3 sequence: CASGLQRGPYNEQFF. CDR3 bases: TGTGCTAGTGGTTTGCAGCGGGGGCCCTACAATGAGCAGTTCTTC. The variable domain in full, completed from reference TRBV12-5 and TRBJ2-1, reads DARVTQTPRHKVTEMGQEVTMRCQPILGHNTVFWYRQTMMQGLELLAYFRNRAPLDDSGMPKDRFSAEMPDATLATLKIQPSEPRDSAVYFCASGLQRGPYNEQFFGPGTRLTVL.

The chain is built from TRBV5-4 and TRBJ2-5; 8 positions agree with TRBD1. The length of the CDR3 is 16 residues. The V and J ends lost 4 bases and 5 bases, in that order; junction bases with no gene match: 13. Germline V CDR1 and CDR2: SGHNT, YYREEE (reference sequence). CDR3 bases: TGTGCCAGCAGCCCGGACAGGGATGGATTGGGTGAGACCCAGTACTTC. Protein sequence: CASSPDRDGLGETQYF.

This sequence joins TRBV7-8 and TRBJ1-4, with D tentatively TRBD1 (5 bases). Trimming stripped 0 bases from V and 8 bases from J, with 10 bases between. The germline V gene encodes CDR1 SGHVS and CDR2 FQNEAQ. The CDR3 has 14 amino acids. CDR3 sequence reads: CASSLADPGEKLFF. DNA of the CDR3: TGTGCCAGCAGCTTAGCGGACCCAGGGGAAAAACTGTTTTTT.

The V gene is TRBV6-4, the J gene TRBJ2-5; D is perhaps TRBD2 (5 bases). CDR1 and CDR2 from the germline V gene are MRHNA and SNTAGT. There are 11 residues in the CDR3. Trimming removed 7 bases at V and 8 bases at J, with 11 bases between. The chain's CDR3 is CASTTSDTQYF. DNA for the CDR3: TGTGCCAGCACCACTAGTGATACCCAGTACTTC.

The V call is TRBV5-1, the J call TRBJ2-2, with 7 bases lining up with TRBD1. The V segment lost 4 bases and the J segment 6 bases; nucleotides outside the gene matches: 24. The CDR3 sequence is 20 residues long. From germline, CDR1 is SGHRS and CDR2 YFSETQ. CDR3 in DNA: TGCGCCAGCAGCCATCTACAAGGTTCCAAAGGGGGCGGAGGTTCCGGGGAGCTGTTTTTT. It codes for CASSHLQGSKGGGGSGELFF.

The chain couples TRBV6-5 to TRBJ2-5, with 7 nucleotides matching TRBD1. Germline loops: CDR1 MNHEY, CDR2 SVGAGI. Unmatched junction bases numbered 8, after V lost 2 bases and J lost 5 bases. The CDR3 runs to 15 residues. The CDR3 DNA is TGTGCCAGCAGTTACGGGACAGCCTCGGGGGAGACCCAGTACTTC. As protein: CASSYGTASGETQYF.

V and J are TRBV5-1 and TRBJ2-3; D is unresolved. Germline V gene data show CDR1 as SGHRS and CDR2 as YFSETQ. This CDR3 contains 13 residues. Trimming left V 3 bases short and J 4 bases short, with 9 bases between. CDR3 sequence reads: CASSSNNPDTQYF. CDR3 nucleotides: TGCGCCAGCAGCTCCAATAACCCAGATACGCAGTATTTT.

V and J are TRBV9 and TRBJ1-2; 11 nucleotides align to TRBD1. The junction had 10 bases not matched to a gene; V was cut back by 2 bases and J by 7 bases. Germline assignment: CDR1 SGDLS and CDR2 YYNGEE. This CDR3 has 16 amino acids. Written as DNA, the CDR3 is TGTGCCAGCAGCGTCGATCCAACCGGGACAGGGGGTGGCTACACCTTC. It yields the protein CASSVDPTGTGGGYTF.